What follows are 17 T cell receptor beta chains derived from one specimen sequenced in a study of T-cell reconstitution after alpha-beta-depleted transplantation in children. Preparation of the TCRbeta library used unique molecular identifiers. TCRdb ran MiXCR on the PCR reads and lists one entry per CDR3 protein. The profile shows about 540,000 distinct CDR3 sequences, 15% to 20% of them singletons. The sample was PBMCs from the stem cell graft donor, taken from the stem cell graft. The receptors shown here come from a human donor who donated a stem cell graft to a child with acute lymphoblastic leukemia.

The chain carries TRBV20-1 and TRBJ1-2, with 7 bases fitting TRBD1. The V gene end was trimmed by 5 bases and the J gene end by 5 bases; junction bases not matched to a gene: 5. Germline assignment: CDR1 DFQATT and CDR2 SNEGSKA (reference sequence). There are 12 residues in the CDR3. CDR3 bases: TGCAGTGCTCCGGACAGGTTTTATGGCTACACCTTC. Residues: CSAPDRFYGYTF.

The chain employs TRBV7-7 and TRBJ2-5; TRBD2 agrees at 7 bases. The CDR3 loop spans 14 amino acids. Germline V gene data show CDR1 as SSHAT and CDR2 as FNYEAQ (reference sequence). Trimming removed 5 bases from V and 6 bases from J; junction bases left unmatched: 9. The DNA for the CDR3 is TGTGCCAGCAGCCCGACTAGCCCGGCACAGACCCAGTACTTC. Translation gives CASSPTSPAQTQYF.

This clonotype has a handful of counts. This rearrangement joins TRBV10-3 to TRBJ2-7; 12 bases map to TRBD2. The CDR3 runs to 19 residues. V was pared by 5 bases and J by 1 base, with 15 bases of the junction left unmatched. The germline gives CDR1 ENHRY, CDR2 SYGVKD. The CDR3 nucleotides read TGTGCCATCAGTCTCCAGGGGAGGGGACTAGCGGGTGTTTCCTACGAGCAGTACTTC. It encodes CAISLQGRGLAGVSYEQYF.

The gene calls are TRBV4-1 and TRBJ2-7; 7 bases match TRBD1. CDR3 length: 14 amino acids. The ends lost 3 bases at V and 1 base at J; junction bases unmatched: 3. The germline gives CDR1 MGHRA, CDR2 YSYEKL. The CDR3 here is CASSHSQGSYEQYF. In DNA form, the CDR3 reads TGCGCCAGCAGCCATTCACAGGGGTCCTACGAGCAGTACTTC.

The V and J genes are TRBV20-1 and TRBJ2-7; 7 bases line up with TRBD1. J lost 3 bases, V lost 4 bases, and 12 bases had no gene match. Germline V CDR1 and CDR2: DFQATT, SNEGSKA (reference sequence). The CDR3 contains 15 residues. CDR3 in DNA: TGCAGTGCTACCAGCCTAGGGGGCCAGAGCTACGAGCAGTACTTC. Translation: CSATSLGGQSYEQYF.

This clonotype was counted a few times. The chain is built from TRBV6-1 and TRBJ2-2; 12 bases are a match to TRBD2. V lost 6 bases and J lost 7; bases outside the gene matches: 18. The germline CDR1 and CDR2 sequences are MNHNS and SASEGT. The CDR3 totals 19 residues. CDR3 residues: CASRPTGSQTSGSIGELFF. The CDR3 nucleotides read TGTGCCAGCAGACCTACAGGATCTCAGACTAGCGGGAGCATCGGGGAGCTGTTTTTT.

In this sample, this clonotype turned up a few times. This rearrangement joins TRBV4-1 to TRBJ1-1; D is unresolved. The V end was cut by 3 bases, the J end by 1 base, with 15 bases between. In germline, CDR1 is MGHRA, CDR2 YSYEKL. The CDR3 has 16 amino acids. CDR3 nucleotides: TGCGCCAGCAGCCAGACGGCGGTGTTTCAGAACACTGAAGCTTTCTTT. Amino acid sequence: CASSQTAVFQNTEAFF.

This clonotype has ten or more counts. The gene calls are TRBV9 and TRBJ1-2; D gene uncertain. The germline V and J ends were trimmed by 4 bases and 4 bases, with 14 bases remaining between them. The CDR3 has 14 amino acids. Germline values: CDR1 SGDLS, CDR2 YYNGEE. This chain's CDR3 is CASSHDFSGYGYTF. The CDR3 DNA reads TGTGCCAGCAGCCACGATTTCTCGGGCTATGGCTACACCTTC.

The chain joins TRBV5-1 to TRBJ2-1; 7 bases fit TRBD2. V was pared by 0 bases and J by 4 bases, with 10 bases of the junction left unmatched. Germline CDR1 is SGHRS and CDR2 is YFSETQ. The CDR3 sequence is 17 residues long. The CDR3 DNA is TGCGCCAGCAGCTTGGCGGCAGGGCGGGGGTCTTACAATGAGCAGTTCTTC. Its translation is CASSLAAGRGSYNEQFF.

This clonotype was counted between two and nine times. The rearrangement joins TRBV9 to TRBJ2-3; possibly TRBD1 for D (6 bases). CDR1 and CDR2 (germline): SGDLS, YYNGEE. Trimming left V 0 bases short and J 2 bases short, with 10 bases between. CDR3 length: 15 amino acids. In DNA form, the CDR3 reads TGTGCCAGCAGCGTAGCTCCAGGGGACACAGATACGCAGTATTTT. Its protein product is CASSVAPGDTDTQYF.

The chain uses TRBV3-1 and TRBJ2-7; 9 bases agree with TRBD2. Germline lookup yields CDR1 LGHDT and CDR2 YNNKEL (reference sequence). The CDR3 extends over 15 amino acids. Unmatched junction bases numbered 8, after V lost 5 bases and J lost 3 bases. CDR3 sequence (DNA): TGTGCCAGCAGCGAGAGGGGCGGGAGGGTCTACGAGCAGTACTTC. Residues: CASSERGGRVYEQYF.

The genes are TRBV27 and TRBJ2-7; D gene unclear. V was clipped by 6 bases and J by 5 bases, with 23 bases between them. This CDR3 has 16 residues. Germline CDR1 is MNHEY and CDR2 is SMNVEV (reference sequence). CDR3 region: CASRPIPVGAGDEQYF. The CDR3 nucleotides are TGTGCCAGCAGACCCATCCCGGTAGGAGCTGGAGACGAGCAGTACTTC.

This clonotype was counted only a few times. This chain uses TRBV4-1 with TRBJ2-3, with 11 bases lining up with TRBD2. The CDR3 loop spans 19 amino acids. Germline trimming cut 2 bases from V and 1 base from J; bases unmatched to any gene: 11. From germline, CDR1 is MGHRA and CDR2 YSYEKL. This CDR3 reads CASSQLAGGPPGGTDTQYF. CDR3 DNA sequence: TGCGCCAGCAGCCAACTAGCGGGAGGCCCTCCTGGGGGCACAGATACGCAGTATTTT.

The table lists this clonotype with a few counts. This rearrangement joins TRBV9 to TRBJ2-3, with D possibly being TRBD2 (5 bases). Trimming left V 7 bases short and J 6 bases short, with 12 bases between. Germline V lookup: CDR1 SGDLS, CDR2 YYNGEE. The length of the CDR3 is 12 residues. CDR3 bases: TGTGCCAGCGCCCCGGACTCTGATACGCAGTATTTT. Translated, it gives CASAPDSDTQYF.

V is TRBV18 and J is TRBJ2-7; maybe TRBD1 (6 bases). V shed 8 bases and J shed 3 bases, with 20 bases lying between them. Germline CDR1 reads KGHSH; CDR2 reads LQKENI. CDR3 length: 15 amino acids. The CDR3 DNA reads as TGTGCCAGCCTACAGACCCGGGACACAGACTACGAGCAGTACTTC. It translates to CASLQTRDTDYEQYF.

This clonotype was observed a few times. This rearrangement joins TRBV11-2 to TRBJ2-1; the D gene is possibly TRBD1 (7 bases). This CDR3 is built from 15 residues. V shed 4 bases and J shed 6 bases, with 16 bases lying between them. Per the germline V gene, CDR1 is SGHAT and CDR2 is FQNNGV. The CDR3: CASSSSGTAGNEQFF. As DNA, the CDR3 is TGTGCCAGCAGCTCCTCGGGGACAGCGGGCAATGAGCAGTTCTTC.

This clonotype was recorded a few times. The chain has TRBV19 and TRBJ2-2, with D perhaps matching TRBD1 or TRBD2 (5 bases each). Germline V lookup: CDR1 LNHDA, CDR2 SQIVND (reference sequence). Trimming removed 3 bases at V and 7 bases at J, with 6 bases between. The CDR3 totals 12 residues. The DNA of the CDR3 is TGTGCCAGTAGTATGGGGGTCGGGGAGCTGTTTTTT. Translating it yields CASSMGVGELFF.